This T cell receptor beta chain was found in a study of CDR3 diversity in severe acne. Germline V gives CDR1 SNHLY, CDR2 FYNNEI. The V segment lost 5 bases and the J segment 5 bases; nucleotides outside the gene matches: 3. CDR3 length equals 14 residues. TCRdb reprocessed the PCR reads via MiXCR and lists one record per CDR3 protein. The sample has over 90,000 distinct CDR3 sequences, about half seen once; the top ten hold around an eighth. V and J are TRBV2 and TRBJ1-1; TRBD1 matches 12 bases. Sequenced material: blood. The receptor was isolated from a male donor with acne. The CDR3 reads CASSLGQGATEAFF. The CDR3 DNA follows: TGTGCCAGCAGTCTGGGACAGGGGGCAACTGAAGCTTTCTTT.